This entry lists 17 T cell receptor beta chains sequenced from one sample in a study of human CD4 T cells and Enterobacteriaceae. Sorting took every CD4+ cell except CD45RA+CCR7+CD95- naive cells, reaching over 95% purity. Some clones are missing from TCRdb's copy, which holds only in-frame ones; the method was immunoSEQ multiplex PCR. The sample has about 26,000 clones, more than 80% seen once. The specimen was memory CD4+ T cells from blood. The origin of the receptors is a human donor in good health.

This clone was counted only a few times. The V call is TRBV5-1, the J call TRBJ1-4; a possible D gene is TRBD1 (6 bases). CDR1 is SGHRS and CDR2 is YFSETQ in the germline V gene. Deletions cut 9 bases from V and 8 bases from J, with 23 bases between. The CDR3 contains 15 residues. The CDR3: CATTMGGQGGEKLFF. DNA for the CDR3: TGCGCCACAACCATGGGGGGCCAAGGCGGGGAAAAACTGTTTTTT.

This clone was observed a few times. V usage is TRBV7-3 and J usage is TRBJ2-6, with 8 bases identical to TRBD1. J lost 3 bases, V lost 4 bases, and 11 bases had no gene match. This CDR3 region has 18 residues. The germline CDR1 and CDR2 sequences are SGHTA and FQGTGA. The CDR3 DNA sequence: TGTGCCAGCAGCTCTACTGGACAGGGTATTGGTGGGGCCAACGTCCTGACTTTC. Protein sequence: CASSSTGQGIGGANVLTF. Looking up the rest from reference TRBV7-3 and TRBJ2-6 gives the full variable domain: GAGVSQTPSNKVTEKGKYVELRCDPISGHTALYWYRQSLGQGPEFLIYFQGTGAADDSGLPNDRFFAVRPEGSVSTLKIQRTERGDSAVYLCASSSTGQGIGGANVLTFGAGSRLTVL.

The chain has TRBV11-2 and TRBJ1-3; perhaps TRBD1 as D (6 bases). Germline CDR1 is SGHAT and CDR2 is FQNNGV. Trimming removed 4 bases at V and 8 bases at J, with 24 bases between. The CDR3 spans 17 residues. The CDR3 loop reads CASSSGGSSPHRYTIYF. The CDR3 DNA follows: TGTGCCAGCAGCTCCGGGGGCAGTTCTCCCCATAGATACACCATATATTTT.

Only a few counts were recorded for this clone. The V call is TRBV18, the J call TRBJ2-7, with D possibly called TRBD1 or TRBD2 (6 bases each). The germline V gene has CDR1 KGHSH and CDR2 LQKENI. The CDR3 loop spans 15 amino acids. V was cut by 3 bases and J by 0 bases, with 12 bases left in between. The CDR3, as DNA: TGTGCCAGCTCACCTCGCGGGACACACTCCTACGAGCAGTACTTC. Amino acids: CASSPRGTHSYEQYF.

This clone was picked up one time. The V call is TRBV27, the J call TRBJ2-2, with 7 bases fitting TRBD2. V trimming: 7 bases; J trimming: 5 bases; junction bases outside the gene matches: 13. This CDR3 region has 16 residues. Per germline, CDR1 MNHEY and CDR2 SMNVEV (reference sequence). This CDR3 is CASTPRGGSGTGELFF. The CDR3 DNA reads TGTGCCAGCACCCCGAGGGGCGGGAGTGGTACCGGGGAGCTGTTTTTT.

The chain uses TRBV13 and TRBJ2-7, with TRBD1 matching over 10 bases. Trimming took 6 bases from V and 4 from J; bases not matched to a gene: 3. The CDR3 extends over 13 amino acids. From germline, CDR1 is PRHDT and CDR2 FYEKMQ (reference sequence). DNA for the CDR3: TGTGCCAGCAGGAGGACAGGGGGTTACGAGCAGTACTTC. Its protein product is CASRRTGGYEQYF.

J is TRBJ2-3 and V is TRBV5-6; D might be TRBD2 (7 bases). This CDR3 region has 15 residues. Germline loops: CDR1 SGHDT, CDR2 YYEEEE. Trimming removed 5 bases from V and 2 bases from J, with 15 bases in between. The CDR3 bases are TGTGCCAGCAGTAAACAAGGGGGGGCCACAGATACGCAGTATTTT. It codes for CASSKQGGATDTQYF. The complete variable domain, with remaining parts taken from reference TRBV5-6 and TRBJ2-3, reads DAGVTQSPTHLIKTRGQQVTLRCSPKSGHDTVSWYQQALGQGPQFIFQYYEEEERQRGNFPDRFSGHQFPNYSSELNVNALLLGDSALYLCASSKQGGATDTQYFGPGTRLTVL.

The chain recombines TRBV19 with TRBJ1-2; 7 bases align to TRBD1. V dropped 1 base and J dropped 4; count of bases not matched to a gene: 3. This CDR3 region has 14 residues. Germline V gene lookup returns CDR1 LNHDA and CDR2 SQIVND (reference sequence). In nucleotides, the CDR3 is TGTGCCAGTAGTATAGGGGCAGGGGGCTATGGCTACACCTTC. This encodes CASSIGAGGYGYTF.

The chain combines TRBV19 with TRBJ1-4; D unresolved. V was shortened by 3 bases and J by 0 bases, with 8 bases between the two germline ends. From germline, CDR1 is LNHDA and CDR2 SQIVND (reference sequence). CDR3 length: 15 amino acids. The CDR3 is CASSIRATTNEKLFF. The CDR3 DNA follows: TGTGCCAGTAGTATCCGGGCCACAACTAATGAAAAACTGTTTTTT.

The chain joins TRBV28 to TRBJ1-5; D may be TRBD1 (6 bases). This CDR3 is built from 15 residues. CDR1 is MDHEN, CDR2 SYDVKM, per germline. V lost 3 bases, J lost 4 bases, and 13 bases lay in between. In DNA form, the CDR3 reads TGTGCCAGCAGTTTGTCTTCCAGGGGTAATCAGCCCCAGCATTTT. Amino acid sequence: CASSLSSRGNQPQHF. The variable domain in full, with the rest retrieved from reference TRBV28 and TRBJ1-5, is DVKVTQSSRYLVKRTGEKVFLECVQDMDHENMFWYRQDPGLGLRLIYFSYDVKMKEKGDIPEGYSVSREKKERFSLILESASTNQTSMYLCASSLSSRGNQPQHFGDGTRLSIL.

The chain employs TRBV7-9 and TRBJ2-7; D is undetermined. V was cut by 5 bases and J by 0 bases, with 5 bases left in between. This CDR3 spans 12 amino acids. Germline loops: CDR1 SEHNR, CDR2 FQNEAQ (reference sequence). The CDR3 region is CASSVGSYEQYF. DNA for the CDR3: TGTGCCAGCAGCGTCGGCTCCTACGAGCAGTACTTC.

This chain uses TRBV18 with TRBJ2-2, with 11 nucleotides matching TRBD1. Germline V CDR1 and CDR2: KGHSH, LQKENI. V shed 3 bases and J 7 bases; nucleotides not matched to a gene: 4. The CDR3 loop spans 15 amino acids. CDR3 in amino acids: CASSPGQGVIGELFF. The CDR3 DNA sequence: TGTGCCAGCTCACCGGGACAGGGGGTCATCGGGGAGCTGTTTTTT.

V and J are TRBV5-1 and TRBJ2-3; the match to TRBD2 covers 9 bases. This CDR3 is 15 amino acids long. The germline V gene has CDR1 SGHRS and CDR2 YFSETQ. V shed 4 bases and J 6 bases; nucleotides not matched to a gene: 9. In DNA, the CDR3 is TGCGCCAGCAGCAAACGTAGCGGGAGTTCGGATACGCAGTATTTT. It is translated as CASSKRSGSSDTQYF.

This chain uses TRBV10-1 with TRBJ2-5, with D unclear. CDR1 and CDR2 (germline): WNHNN, SYGVQD (reference sequence). The CDR3 runs to 15 residues. The V gene lost 2 bases and the J gene lost 1 base, with 11 bases spanning the gap. This CDR3 reads CASSEKQTLQETQYF. The CDR3 coding sequence is TGCGCCAGCAGTGAGAAACAGACACTCCAAGAGACCCAGTACTTC.

V is TRBV9 and J is TRBJ2-5; D possibly corresponds to TRBD1 (5 bases). V lost 0 bases and J 5 bases, leaving 5 bases between the germline ends. Germline assignment: CDR1 SGDLS and CDR2 YYNGEE. The length of the CDR3 is 12 residues. The CDR3 region is CASSVGGETQYF. The CDR3 coding sequence is TGTGCCAGCAGCGTAGGGGGCGAGACCCAGTACTTC.

This clone was recorded a few times. The chain joins TRBV7-8 to TRBJ1-4, with TRBD1 as a possible D gene (5 bases). Germline values: CDR1 SGHVS, CDR2 FQNEAQ. The CDR3 totals 15 residues. Trimming removed 5 bases at V and 4 bases at J, with 14 bases between. CDR3 sequence reads: CASSERQSVNEKLFF. The CDR3, as DNA: TGTGCCAGCAGCGAAAGACAGAGCGTTAATGAAAAACTGTTTTTT. The whole variable domain, remainder taken from reference TRBV7-8 and TRBJ1-4, is GAGVSQSPRYKVAKRGQDVALRCDPISGHVSLFWYQQALGQGPEFLTYFQNEAQLDKSGLPSDRFFAERPEGSVSTLKIQRTQQEDSAVYLCASSERQSVNEKLFFGSGTQLSVL.

The chain uses TRBV10-2 and TRBJ2-1; D is unresolved. V dropped 5 bases and J dropped 6 bases, with 17 bases sitting between them. This CDR3 spans 15 amino acids. Per germline, CDR1 WSHSY and CDR2 SAAADI. CDR3 DNA: TGCGCCAGCAGTCTCTCCGGATCCCCTACCAATGAGCAGTTCTTC. It codes for CASSLSGSPTNEQFF.